Shown below are 29 T cell receptor beta chains from a single sample sequenced in a study of OX40 agonist ivuxolimab in advanced cancers. Method: immunoSEQ multiplex PCR; TCRdb's copy keeps in-frame clones and lacks some. This table holds roughly 80,000 clones, approximately 90% found once. Source: CD4+ or CD8+ T cells sorted from blood, taken in a trial of the OX40 agonist ivuxolimab. These receptors were taken from an adult with an advanced solid tumor such as melanoma, head and neck, liver or kidney cancer.

This sequence joins TRBV7-9 and TRBJ2-4; the D call may be TRBD1 or TRBD2 (6 bases each). The CDR3 runs to 15 residues. Germline values: CDR1 SEHNR, CDR2 FQNEAQ (reference sequence). The V end lost 1 base, the J end lost 7 bases, and 14 bases lay between the germline ends. CDR3 protein: CASSLDARGLNIQYF. CDR3 bases: TGTGCCAGCAGCTTAGATGCTCGGGGGCTGAACATTCAGTACTTC.

The V and J genes are TRBV11-3 and TRBJ1-2, with D possibly being TRBD1 (5 bases). The CDR3 length is 13 residues. The germline V gene has CDR1 SGHNT and CDR2 YENEEA. The germline V and J ends were trimmed by 5 bases and 4 bases, with 11 bases remaining between them. The DNA of the CDR3 is TGTGCCAGCAGCGGGGATGACAGCTATGGCTACACCTTC. Residues: CASSGDDSYGYTF.

The chain recombines TRBV5-1 with TRBJ2-1; TRBD2 might be the D (7 bases). V lost 0 bases to trimming and J lost 5 bases, with 18 bases between them. The CDR3 contains 17 residues. Germline V CDR1 and CDR2: SGHRS, YFSETQ. The CDR3 DNA reads as TGCGCCAGCAGCTTGGCGGGGGGCCGTACTATTCACAATGAGCAGTTCTTC. Amino acids: CASSLAGGRTIHNEQFF.

The chain couples TRBV28 to TRBJ2-2; 7 nucleotides line up with TRBD2. Germline lookup yields CDR1 MDHEN and CDR2 SYDVKM. Losses at the gene ends were 7 bases for V and 1 base for J; bases not matched to a gene: 6. The CDR3 runs 15 residues. The CDR3 nucleotides are TGTGCCAGCATCTCTGCGGGAGAGAACACCGGGGAGCTGTTTTTT. It yields the protein CASISAGENTGELFF.

The gene calls are TRBV12-5 and TRBJ2-1, with 10 bases lining up with TRBD1. From germline, CDR1 is LGHNT and CDR2 FRNRAP. With 5 bases clipped from V and 6 bases from J, the junction kept 7 bases outside the gene matches. The CDR3 runs to 15 residues. The CDR3 sequence is CASGPWTGGFNEQFF. The CDR3 bases are TGTGCTAGTGGTCCGTGGACAGGGGGTTTCAATGAGCAGTTCTTC.

The sample holds a few counts of this clone. The chain joins TRBV19 to TRBJ2-6, with D perhaps matching TRBD1 (5 bases). CDR3 length: 15 amino acids. Germline CDR1 LNHDA, CDR2 SQIVND (reference sequence). Trimming left V 0 bases short and J 4 bases short, with 7 bases between. CDR3 bases: TGTGCCAGTAGTATAGAAGGGGCCGGGGCCAACGTCCTGACTTTC. It yields the protein CASSIEGAGANVLTF.

CDR3 sequence (DNA): TGTGCCAGCAGATTAGCGGGAGTAGGGACCGGGGAGCTGTTTTTT. It is translated as CASRLAGVGTGELFF. The rearrangement uses TRBV6-1 and TRBJ2-2; 9 positions match TRBD2. This CDR3 spans 15 amino acids. In germline, CDR1 is MNHNS, CDR2 SASEGT. J lost 5 bases, V lost 6 bases, and 7 bases had no gene match.

This chain joins TRBV7-9 and TRBJ2-3; a weak D match, TRBD1 (5 bases). The CDR3 is 15 residues long. Germline assignment: CDR1 SEHNR and CDR2 FQNEAQ (reference sequence). Trimming took 3 bases from V and 2 from J, leaving 12 bases between them. CDR3 bases: TGTGCCAGCAGCTTTGGCGCAGGGCCCACAGATACGCAGTATTTT. It translates to CASSFGAGPTDTQYF.

This rearrangement joins TRBV28 to TRBJ2-7; D remains ambiguous. V gave up 2 bases and J gave up 6 bases, with 11 bases separating them. The germline V gene has CDR1 MDHEN and CDR2 SYDVKM. The CDR3 consists of 13 residues. DNA for the CDR3: TGTGCCAGCAGTTTAGTATCTCCGGTCGAGCAGTACTTC. It is translated as CASSLVSPVEQYF.

The J gene is TRBJ2-2, the V gene TRBV12-5; no firm D call. This CDR3 region has 13 residues. Between the trimmed V and J ends, which lost 3 bases and 4 bases, there was a span of 6 bases. Germline-derived CDR1 and CDR2 are LGHNT and FRNRAP. CDR3 residues: CASGFRSTGELFF. For the CDR3, the DNA is TGTGCTAGTGGTTTTAGGTCCACCGGGGAGCTGTTTTTT.

This sequence joins TRBV5-6 and TRBJ2-7; the D is unclear. Germline values: CDR1 SGHDT, CDR2 YYEEEE. CDR3 length: 12 residues. V lost 2 bases to trimming and J lost 6 bases, with 9 bases between them. The CDR3 DNA reads TGTGCCAGCAGCTTCTCGGGTTCCGAGCAGTACTTC. Its translation is CASSFSGSEQYF. Variable domain in full (rest from reference TRBV5-6 and TRBJ2-7): DAGVTQSPTHLIKTRGQQVTLRCSPKSGHDTVSWYQQALGQGPQFIFQYYEEEERQRGNFPDRFSGHQFPNYSSELNVNALLLGDSALYLCASSFSGSEQYFGPGTRLTVT.

The CDR3 here is CASSENVGTALRGLYF. DNA of the CDR3: TGTGCCAGCAGTGAAAATGTGGGGACGGCCCTTCGAGGGCTGTACTTC. V and J are TRBV2 and TRBJ2-7, with D tentatively TRBD1 or TRBD2 (5 bases each). CDR3 length: 16 residues. V was clipped by 2 bases and J by 12 bases, with 26 bases between them. From germline, CDR1 is SNHLY and CDR2 FYNNEI.

The J gene is TRBJ1-2, the V gene TRBV11-3, with D unresolved. V lost 3 bases and J 1 base, leaving 3 bases between the germline ends. This CDR3 has 12 residues. Per the germline V gene, CDR1 is SGHNT and CDR2 is YENEEA. The DNA for the CDR3 is TGTGCCAGCAGCTTCGGTAACTATGGCTACACCTTC. It encodes CASSFGNYGYTF. Supplemented by reference TRBV11-3 and TRBJ1-2, the full variable domain reads EAGVVQSPRYKIIEKKQPVAFWCNPISGHNTLYWYLQNLGQGPELLIRYENEEAVDDSQLPKDRFSAERLKGVDSTLKIQPAELGDSAVYLCASSFGNYGYTFGSGTRLTVV.

The chain links TRBV6-6 to TRBJ1-4; TRBD1 might be the D (6 bases). CDR1 and CDR2 (germline): MNHNY, SVGAGI (reference sequence). V lost 1 base and J lost 3, with 9 bases in between. This CDR3 contains 15 residues. For the CDR3, the DNA is TGTGCCAGCAGTTACTGGGGGGCCGCTAATGAAAAACTGTTTTTT. It yields the protein CASSYWGAANEKLFF.

V and J are TRBV7-2 and TRBJ2-1, with D hard to call. Trimming cost V 4 bases and J 6 bases, with 10 bases left between them. CDR1 and CDR2 from the germline V gene are SGHTA and FQGNSA. The CDR3 contains 13 residues. Here the CDR3 DNA reads TGTGCCAGCAGCTCCGGACCCATCAATGAGCAGTTCTTC. This translates into CASSSGPINEQFF.

This chain joins TRBV6-5 and TRBJ1-4; D not resolved. V lost 2 bases, J lost 0 bases, and 7 bases lay in between. CDR3 length equals 15 residues. Germline lookup yields CDR1 MNHEY and CDR2 SVGAGI. The CDR3 region is CASSYDAATNEKLFF. For the CDR3, the DNA is TGTGCCAGCAGTTACGACGCTGCAACTAATGAAAAACTGTTTTTT.

CDR3 DNA: TGTGCCAGCAAGGGGCGACAAAGATCCCGTACTGAAGCTTTCTTT. Protein sequence: CASKGRQRSRTEAFF. This chain links TRBV6-6 with TRBJ1-1; TRBD1 might be the D (5 bases). CDR1 and CDR2 (germline): MNHNY, SVGAGI (reference sequence). The CDR3 extends over 15 amino acids. Deletions cut 7 bases from V and 5 bases from J, with 20 bases between.

This chain connects TRBV15 to TRBJ2-7; 8 bases agree with TRBD1. Trimming removed 0 bases from V and 7 bases from J; junction bases left unmatched: 5. Per the germline V gene, CDR1 is LNHNV and CDR2 is YYDKDF (reference sequence). This CDR3 region has 14 residues. CDR3 sequence reads: CATSRDGRGREQYF. Written as DNA, the CDR3 is TGTGCCACCAGCAGAGATGGCAGGGGGCGGGAGCAGTACTTC.

This sequence joins TRBV14 and TRBJ2-5; D perhaps matches TRBD1 (6 bases). The V end lost 3 bases, the J end lost 4 bases, and 21 bases lay between the germline ends. CDR3 length: 17 amino acids. The germline gives CDR1 SGHDN, CDR2 FVKESK. CDR3 residues: CASSQFRGSGSRETQYF. CDR3 coding DNA: TGTGCCAGCAGCCAGTTCAGGGGCTCGGGGTCCCGAGAGACCCAGTACTTC.

The V call is TRBV7-2, the J call TRBJ2-1; D may correspond to TRBD1 or TRBD2 (5 bases each). Germline-derived CDR1 and CDR2 are SGHTA and FQGNSA. The CDR3 runs 16 residues. Trimming left V 0 bases short and J 6 bases short, with 15 bases between. CDR3 sequence (DNA): TGTGCCAGCAGCTTAGCGGTCAGTGGGGGATCCAATGAGCAGTTCTTC. It specifies CASSLAVSGGSNEQFF.

The chain couples TRBV15 to TRBJ2-3; D tentatively reads TRBD1 or TRBD2 (5 bases each). CDR3 size: 22 residues. With 3 bases removed from V and 2 bases from J, the gap between germline ends came to 33 bases. Per the germline V gene, CDR1 is LNHNV and CDR2 is YYDKDF (reference sequence). The CDR3 region is CATSSTDSAGFTIGAYTDTQYF. In DNA form, the CDR3 reads TGTGCCACCAGCAGTACTGATTCGGCGGGTTTTACAATTGGGGCTTACACAGATACGCAGTATTTT.

The chain uses TRBV2 and TRBJ2-1, with TRBD2 matching over 7 bases. Germline assignment: CDR1 SNHLY and CDR2 FYNNEI. Trimming at V came to 1 base and at J to 6 bases, leaving 9 bases not matched to a gene. CDR3 length equals 16 residues. The CDR3 spells CASSEDIAGAANEQFF. The CDR3 DNA reads as TGTGCCAGCAGTGAAGACATTGCGGGAGCGGCCAATGAGCAGTTCTTC.

The chain has TRBV27 and TRBJ2-1; the D is unclear. The germline V and J ends were trimmed by 1 base and 0 bases, with 10 bases remaining between them. Germline V gene data show CDR1 as MNHEY and CDR2 as SMNVEV (reference sequence). The CDR3 is 16 amino acids. CDR3 protein: CASSLFPPSSYNEQFF. CDR3 nucleotide sequence: TGTGCCAGCAGTTTATTCCCCCCGAGCTCCTACAATGAGCAGTTCTTC.

The chain recombines TRBV11-3 with TRBJ2-1; D remains unclear. This CDR3 spans 14 amino acids. The germline V gene encodes CDR1 SGHNT and CDR2 YENEEA. V was trimmed by 1 base and J by 6 bases, leaving 10 bases between them. This chain's CDR3 is CASSLAAPGNEQFF. DNA for the CDR3: TGTGCCAGCAGCTTAGCAGCGCCTGGCAATGAGCAGTTCTTC.

V gene TRBV7-2 combines with J gene TRBJ2-7; 7 nucleotides align to TRBD2. This CDR3 contains 14 residues. V was clipped by 1 base and J by 7 bases; unmatched bases: 7. Germline values: CDR1 SGHTA, CDR2 FQGNSA. CDR3 region: CASSLGQAGGEQYF. The CDR3, as DNA: TGTGCCAGCAGCTTAGGCCAGGCCGGGGGGGAGCAGTACTTC.

This rearrangement joins TRBV7-9 to TRBJ2-1, with TRBD2 as a possible D gene (6 bases). Trimming removed 5 bases from V and 10 bases from J, with 18 bases in between. CDR3 length equals 14 residues. CDR1 and CDR2 from the germline V gene are SEHNR and FQNEAQ (reference sequence). The CDR3 sequence: CASSLPPGTQEQFF. CDR3 in DNA: TGTGCCAGCAGCCTGCCTCCCGGGACTCAAGAGCAGTTCTTC.

The chain joins TRBV9 to TRBJ2-7; 8 bases agree with TRBD2. CDR1 and CDR2 from the germline V gene are SGDLS and YYNGEE. Trimming at V came to 4 bases and at J to 2 bases, leaving 5 bases not matched to a gene. CDR3 length: 14 amino acids. As DNA, the CDR3 is TGTGCCAGCAGCATTAGCGGGACCGCCTACGAGCAGTACTTC. Protein: CASSISGTAYEQYF.

The chain recombines TRBV27 with TRBJ2-7, with unresolved D. This CDR3 is 14 amino acids long. In germline, CDR1 is MNHEY, CDR2 SMNVEV (reference sequence). Trimming cost V 3 bases and J 0 bases, with 9 bases left between them. CDR3 residues: CASSLRQNSYEQYF. The CDR3 nucleotides read TGTGCCAGCAGTTTGCGACAAAACTCCTACGAGCAGTACTTC.

V and J are TRBV27 and TRBJ2-1, with 9 bases identical to TRBD1. The CDR3 is 17 amino acids. The V and J ends lost 3 bases and 2 bases, in that order; junction bases with no gene match: 8. The germline gives CDR1 MNHEY, CDR2 SMNVEV (reference sequence). CDR3 nucleotides: TGTGCCAGCAGTTTGCGATTTACAGGGGGCACCTACAATGAGCAGTTCTTC. Translating it yields CASSLRFTGGTYNEQFF.